This entry describes one T cell receptor beta chain. The antigen is unknown. This same CDR3 is encoded by further DNA sequences in the sample. The rectum was sampled with one to two pinch biopsies at colonoscopy. Looked up from germline, CDR1 is SGDLS and CDR2 is YYNGEE. V was clipped by 1 base and J by 2 bases, with 6 bases between them. This CDR3 region has 13 residues. This was a survey-level run. The repertoire was sequenced with immunoSEQ multiplex PCR; TCRdb's copy has only in-frame clones and lacks some. This table has fewer than 25,000 clones, 71% appearing once. These data belong to a study of pediatric ulcerative colitis. About the study: Seven patients showed pancolitis and two showed left-sided colitis. Study results and limitations: No controls had the two rectal clonotypes shared by ulcerative colitis patients. Rectal repertoires separated controls, mild-moderate and acute severe colitis.

Sequencing was carried out using gut tissue. This TCR derives from a boy between 10 and 17 years old with severe ulcerative colitis. The chain joins TRBV9 to TRBJ1-2, with TRBD1 as a possible D gene (6 bases). The CDR3 is CASSVTGNYGYTF. The CDR3 bases are TGTGCCAGCAGCGTAACAGGGAACTATGGCTACACCTTC. Full variable domain (rest looked up from reference TRBV9 and TRBJ1-2): DSGVTQTPKHLITATGQRVTLRCSPRSGDLSVYWYQQSLDQGLQFLIQYYNGEERAKGNILERFSAQQFPDLHSELNLSSLELGDSALYFCASSVTGNYGYTFGSGTRLTVV.